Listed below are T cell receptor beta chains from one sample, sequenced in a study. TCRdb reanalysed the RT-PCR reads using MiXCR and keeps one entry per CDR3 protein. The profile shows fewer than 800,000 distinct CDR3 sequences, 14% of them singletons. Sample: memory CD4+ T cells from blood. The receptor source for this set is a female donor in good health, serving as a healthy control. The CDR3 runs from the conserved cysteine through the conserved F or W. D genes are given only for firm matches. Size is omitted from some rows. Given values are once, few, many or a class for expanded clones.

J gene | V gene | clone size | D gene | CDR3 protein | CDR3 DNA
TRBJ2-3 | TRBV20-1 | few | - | CSARDWGRATDTQYF | TGCAGTGCTAGAGACTGGGGACGGGCCACAGATACGCAGTATTTT
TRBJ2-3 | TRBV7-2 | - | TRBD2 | CASSRFGGGVDTQYF | TGTGCCAGCAGCCGTTTCGGCGGGGGGGTGGATACGCAGTATTTT
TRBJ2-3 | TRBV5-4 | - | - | CASSLTYRTDTQYF | TGTGCCAGCAGCTTAACCTACCGCACAGATACGCAGTATTTT
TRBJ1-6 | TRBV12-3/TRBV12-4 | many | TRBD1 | CASSLGQGYSPLHF | TGTGCCAGCAGCCTCGGACAGGGATACTCACCCCTCCACTTT
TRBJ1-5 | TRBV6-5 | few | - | CASLSRYSNQPQHF | TGTGCCAGTTTATCCCGATATAGCAATCAGCCCCAGCATTTT
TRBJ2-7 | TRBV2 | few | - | CATVDGTSYEQYF | TGTGCCACCGTGGACGGTACATCCTACGAGCAGTACTTC
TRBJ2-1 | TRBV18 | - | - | CASSPWVQGIGLNNEQFF | TGTGCCAGCTCGCCATGGGTCCAGGGTATCGGGCTTAACAATGAGCAGTTCTTC
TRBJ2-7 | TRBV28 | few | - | CASSLPSTVSYEQYF | TGTGCCAGCAGTTTACCTTCGACAGTGTCCTACGAGCAGTACTTC
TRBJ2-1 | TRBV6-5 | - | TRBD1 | CASSRGQGKYNEQFF | TGTGCCAGCAGCCGGGGACAGGGGAAATACAATGAGCAGTTCTTC
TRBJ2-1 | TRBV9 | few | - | CASSVEFSSYNEQFF | TGTGCCAGCAGCGTAGAGTTTAGCTCCTACAATGAGCAGTTCTTC
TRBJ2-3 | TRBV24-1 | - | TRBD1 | CATNLIGGLTDTQYF | TGTGCCACCAACCTTATAGGGGGCCTAACAGATACGCAGTATTTT
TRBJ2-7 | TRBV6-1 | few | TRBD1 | CASIDPGQGAYEQYF | TGTGCCAGCATTGACCCGGGACAGGGGGCCTACGAGCAGTACTTC
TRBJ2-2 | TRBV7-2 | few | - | CASSSRGGATPGELFF | TGTGCCAGCAGCTCGAGAGGTGGGGCAACGCCCGGGGAGCTGTTTTTT
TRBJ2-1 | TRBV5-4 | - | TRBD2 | CASSLGLAGDKQFF | TGTGCCAGCAGCTTGGGACTAGCGGGGGATAAGCAGTTCTTC
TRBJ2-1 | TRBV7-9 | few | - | CASSLGGGEYNEQFF | TGTGCCAGCAGCTTAGGTGGGGGCGAGTACAATGAGCAGTTCTTC
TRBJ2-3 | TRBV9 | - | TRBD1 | CASSVATGGNADTQYF | TGTGCCAGCAGCGTAGCTACAGGGGGCAATGCAGATACGCAGTATTTT
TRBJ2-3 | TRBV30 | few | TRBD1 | CAWSGPSQGATDTQYF | TGTGCCTGGAGTGGCCCGTCCCAGGGGGCAACAGATACGCAGTATTTT
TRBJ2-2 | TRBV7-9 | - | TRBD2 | CASSLRTSGQGAGELFF | TGTGCCAGCAGCTTACGGACTAGCGGCCAGGGGGCCGGGGAGCTGTTTTTT
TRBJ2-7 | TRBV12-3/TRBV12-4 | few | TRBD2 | CASSLRDYLSYEQYF | TGTGCCAGCAGCCTCCGGGACTATCTCTCCTACGAGCAGTACTTC
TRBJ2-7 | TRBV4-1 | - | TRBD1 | CASSRPVGDRGLSEQYF | TGCGCCAGCAGCCGACCCGTGGGGGACAGGGGGTTAAGCGAGCAGTACTTC
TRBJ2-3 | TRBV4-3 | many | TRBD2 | CASSQESAGGLTDTQYF | TGCGCCAGCAGCCAAGAGTCAGCGGGAGGGCTCACAGATACGCAGTATTTT
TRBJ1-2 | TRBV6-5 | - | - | CASKSGRKGYTF | TGTGCCAGCAAATCAGGGCGGAAGGGCTACACCTTC
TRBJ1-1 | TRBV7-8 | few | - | CASSFGPHTEAFF | TGTGCCAGCAGCTTCGGGCCCCACACTGAAGCTTTCTTT
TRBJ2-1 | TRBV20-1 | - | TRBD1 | CSARDSGYNEQFF | TGCAGTGCACGGGACAGCGGTTACAATGAGCAGTTCTTC
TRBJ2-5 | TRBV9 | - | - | CASSVVPGFAETQYF | TGTGCCAGCAGCGTAGTCCCAGGGTTTGCGGAGACCCAGTACTTC
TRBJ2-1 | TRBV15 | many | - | CATGTRDRSDEQFF | TGTGCCACCGGTACTAGGGATCGGTCCGATGAGCAGTTCTTC
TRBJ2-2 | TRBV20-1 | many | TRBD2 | CSGQLAGQVGELFF | TGCAGTGGACAACTAGCGGGACAGGTCGGGGAGCTGTTTTTT
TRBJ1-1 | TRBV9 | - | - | CASSRTSGGGTEAFF | TGTGCCAGCAGCCGGACTAGCGGGGGCGGCACTGAAGCTTTCTTT
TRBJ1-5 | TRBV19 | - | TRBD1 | CASENRGGNQPQHF | TGTGCCAGTGAAAACAGGGGTGGGAATCAGCCCCAGCATTTT
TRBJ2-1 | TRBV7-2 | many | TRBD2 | CASSLDQRGDNEQFF | TGTGCCAGCAGCTTAGATCAGCGGGGGGACAATGAGCAGTTCTTC
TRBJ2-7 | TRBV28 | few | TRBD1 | CASIRQGRSHEQYF | TGTGCCAGCATCAGACAGGGTAGGAGCCACGAGCAGTACTTC
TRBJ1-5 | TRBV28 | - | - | CASIDAVGGLNYQPQHF | TGTGCCAGCATAGACGCGGTGGGGGGCCTAAACTATCAGCCCCAGCATTTT
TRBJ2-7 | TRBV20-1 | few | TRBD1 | CSANPGGRIGEQYF | TGCAGTGCAAACCCAGGGGGCCGGATCGGGGAGCAGTACTTC
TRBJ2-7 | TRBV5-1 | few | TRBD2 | CASRVAGGNYEQYF | TGCGCCAGCAGGGTAGCGGGAGGTAACTACGAGCAGTACTTC
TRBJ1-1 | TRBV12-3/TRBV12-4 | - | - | CASSLESQGVEAFF | TGTGCCAGCAGTTTAGAATCACAGGGAGTCGAAGCTTTCTTT
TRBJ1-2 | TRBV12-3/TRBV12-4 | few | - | CASHWGNPNYGYTF | TGTGCCAGCCATTGGGGGAATCCCAACTATGGCTACACCTTC
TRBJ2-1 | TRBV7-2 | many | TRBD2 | CASSTGTSGRRDEQFF | TGTGCCAGCAGCACAGGGACTAGCGGGAGACGGGATGAGCAGTTCTTC
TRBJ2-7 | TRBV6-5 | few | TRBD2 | CASSTTSASSYEQYF | TGTGCCAGCAGCACCACTAGCGCCAGCTCCTACGAGCAGTACTTC
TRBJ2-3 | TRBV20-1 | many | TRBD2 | CSARVAGGQFTDTQYF | TGCAGTGCTAGAGTAGCGGGGGGCCAGTTTACAGATACGCAGTATTTT
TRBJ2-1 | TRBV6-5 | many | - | CASSYSLTQNEQFF | TGTGCCAGCAGTTACTCTTTGACACAGAATGAGCAGTTCTTC
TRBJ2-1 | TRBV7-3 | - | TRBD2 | CASSNDKLAGYNEQFF | TGTGCCAGCAGCAATGACAAACTAGCGGGGTACAATGAGCAGTTCTTC
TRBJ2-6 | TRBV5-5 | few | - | CASSDRDGLPSGANVLTF | TGTGCCAGCAGCGACCGGGACGGATTACCCTCTGGGGCCAACGTCCTGACTTTC
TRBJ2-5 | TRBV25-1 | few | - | CASSGVERETQYF | TGTGCCAGCAGTGGGGTGGAGCGGGAGACCCAGTACTTC
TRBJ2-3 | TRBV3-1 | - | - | CASSQDRQRLSTDTQYF | TGTGCCAGCAGCCAAGATCGACAGAGACTTAGCACAGATACGCAGTATTTT
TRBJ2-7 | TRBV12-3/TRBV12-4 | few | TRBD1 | CASSLVQGAYEQYF | TGTGCCAGCAGTTTAGTCCAGGGGGCCTACGAGCAGTACTTC
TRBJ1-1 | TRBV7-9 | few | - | CASRGDGDTEAFF | TGTGCCAGCAGGGGTGACGGAGACACTGAAGCTTTCTTT
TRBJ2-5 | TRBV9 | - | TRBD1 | CASSVSGQGLQETQYF | TGTGCCAGCAGCGTGTCGGGACAGGGGCTACAAGAGACCCAGTACTTC
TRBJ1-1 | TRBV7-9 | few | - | CASSSTGIRFRAFF | TGTGCCAGCAGCTCAACCGGTATAAGATTTCGGGCTTTCTTT
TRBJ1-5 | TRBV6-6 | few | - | CASTRLRGGHNQPQHF | TGTGCCAGCACCCGCTTACGGGGGGGCCACAATCAGCCCCAGCATTTT
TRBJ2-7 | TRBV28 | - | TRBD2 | CASGRAGGRYEQYF | TGTGCCAGCGGACGAGCGGGAGGGAGGTACGAGCAGTACTTC
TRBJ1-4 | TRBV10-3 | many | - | CAISPQAQGEKLFF | TGTGCCATCAGTCCACAGGCCCAGGGGGAAAAACTGTTTTTT
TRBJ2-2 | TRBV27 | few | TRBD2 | CAEAPPSGISGELFF | TGTGCCGAGGCCCCGCCTAGCGGGATCTCCGGGGAGCTGTTTTTT
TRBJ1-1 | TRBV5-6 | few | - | CASTPVTEAFF | TGTGCCAGCACCCCCGTTACTGAAGCTTTCTTT
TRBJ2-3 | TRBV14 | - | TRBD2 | CASSLGLAGDADTQYF | TGTGCCAGCAGCCTGGGACTAGCGGGGGACGCAGATACGCAGTATTTT
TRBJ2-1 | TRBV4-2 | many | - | CASSQDLAAKNEQFF | TGTGCCAGCAGCCAAGATTTGGCAGCAAAGAATGAGCAGTTCTTC
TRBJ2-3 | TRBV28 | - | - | CASSLLGQANTQYF | TGTGCCAGCAGTTTATTGGGACAAGCCAATACGCAGTATTTT
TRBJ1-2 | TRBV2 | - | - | CASSETGYPGDYGYTF | TGTGCCAGCAGTGAAACCGGATACCCTGGGGACTATGGCTACACCTTC